The source of this TCR beta chain is a study of CD8 T cells in ankylosing spondylitis (dated by TCRdb to about 2017). Regarding the study in general: T cell receptor beta repertoires were profiled in healthy donors and ankylosing spondylitis patients so that disease-linked TCR variants could be found. The whole study cohort included over a hundred healthy donors and 25 ankylosing spondylitis patients. Peripheral blood was sampled, and synovial fluid was also collected from ankylosing spondylitis patients.

Overall study results and their limits: Blood from ankylosing spondylitis patients appeared to be characterized by a TCR beta motif composed of under 10 highly homologous amino acid variants. In peripheral blood, the disease-linked clones were found at relatively low frequencies and had a CD8+ phenotype. The disease-linked clones were reported to be significantly enriched in matched synovial fluid samples from ankylosing spondylitis patients. Some motif variants were previously reported in synovial fluid and blood of reactive arthritis patients, suggesting common disease-initiation mechanisms.

Sequencing was carried out with an Illumina HiSeq 2500. Quantitative 5'-RACE with molecular barcodes was used to prepare TCR beta libraries. In the paper's pipeline: A new computational method, built on a probabilistic model of VDJ rearrangement, was used to identify disease-linked TCR variants. The public reads were reanalyzed by TCRdb: fastp trimming at Q25, MiXCR alignment, in-frame beta chains only. Each CDR3 protein appears once, grouped with its most common genes and DNA. TCRdb, not the original authors, processed these V and J calls. The sample table contains 250,000 or so distinct CDR3 sequences; only one count was recorded for 10% to 13% of them. The ten largest clones represent around 2.6% of the sample. Measured from the cysteine to the phenylalanine, the CDR3 is 15 residues long. The kept DNA is CDR3 alone, 45 bases in frame from the first base. The germline ends are 12 bases apart after V is trimmed by 3 bases and J by 0 bases.

At least ten counts were recorded for this clonotype. Its specific antigen is unknown. Per-nucleotide qualities are absent, and no much larger clonotype sits a single base away. Sequencing used blood, either unsorted or a sorted T cell fraction (not recorded which). The clonotype was recovered from a male donor with ankylosing spondylitis or in good health (not recorded which). The V gene is TRBV12-3 or TRBV12-4 and the J gene is TRBJ2-7; a confident D gene designation cannot be given. The nucleotide sequence reads as follows: TGTGCCAGCAGTTTCGAGTGGCAGCTCTCCTACGAGCAGTACTTC. It translates to CASSFEWQLSYEQYF.